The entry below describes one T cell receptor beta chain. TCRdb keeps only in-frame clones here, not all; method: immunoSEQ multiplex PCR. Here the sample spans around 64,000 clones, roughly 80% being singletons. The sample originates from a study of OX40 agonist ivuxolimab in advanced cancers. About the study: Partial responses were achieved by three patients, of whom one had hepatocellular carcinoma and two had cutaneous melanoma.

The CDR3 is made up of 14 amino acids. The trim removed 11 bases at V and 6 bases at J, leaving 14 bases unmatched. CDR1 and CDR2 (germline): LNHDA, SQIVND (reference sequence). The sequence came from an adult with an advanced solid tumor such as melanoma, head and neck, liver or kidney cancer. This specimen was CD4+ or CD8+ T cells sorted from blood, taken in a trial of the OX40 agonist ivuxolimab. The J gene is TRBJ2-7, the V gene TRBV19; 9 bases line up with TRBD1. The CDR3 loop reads CASKGGQGIAEQYF. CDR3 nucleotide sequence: TGTGCCTCAAAGGGGGGACAGGGTATCGCCGAGCAGTACTTC.